This T cell receptor (beta chain) was identified during a study of T cells in Graves' hyperthyroidism and ophthalmopathy. Amplification targeted TCR beta CDR3 regions from RNA transcripts. The TCR CDR3 was amplified in a first-round RT-PCR using the HTBI primer set. Via MiXCR, TCRdb re-called the multiplex PCR reads, giving one row per CDR3 protein. The profile shows around 450,000 distinct CDR3 sequences, 15% to 19% of them singletons. CDR3 length: 15 residues. Trimming cost V 3 bases and J 4 bases; bases outside gene matches: 9. Germline V CDR1 and CDR2: SGHRS, YFSETQ. Sequencing was carried out using blood. The genes are TRBV5-1 and TRBJ2-5, with TRBD2 identical over 7 bases. The receptor's source is a woman aged 18-29 years with Graves' hyperthyroidism. The CDR3 nucleotides read TGCGCCAGCAGCTCCGAGGGGAGGGCGATAGAGACCCAGTACTTC. It specifies CASSSEGRAIETQYF.